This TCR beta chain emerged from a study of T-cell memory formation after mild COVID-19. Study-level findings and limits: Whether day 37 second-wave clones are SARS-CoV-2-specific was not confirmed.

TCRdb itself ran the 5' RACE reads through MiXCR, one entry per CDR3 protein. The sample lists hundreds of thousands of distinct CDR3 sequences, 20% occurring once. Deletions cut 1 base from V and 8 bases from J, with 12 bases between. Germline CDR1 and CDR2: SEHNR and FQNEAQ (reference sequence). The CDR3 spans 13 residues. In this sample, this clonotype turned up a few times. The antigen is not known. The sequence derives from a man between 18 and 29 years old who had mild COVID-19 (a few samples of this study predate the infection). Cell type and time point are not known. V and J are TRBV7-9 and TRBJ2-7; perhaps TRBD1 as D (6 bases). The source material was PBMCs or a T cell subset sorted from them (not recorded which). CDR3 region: CASSLDGGVKQYV. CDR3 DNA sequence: TGTGCCAGCAGCTTAGATGGGGGCGTGAAGCAGTACGTC.